The 11 T cell receptor beta chains below come from one sample, sequenced in a study of OX40 agonist ivuxolimab in advanced cancers. Libraries were prepared by immunoSEQ multiplex PCR; TCRdb keeps only in-frame clonotypes and omits some of them. In the table there are 14,000 to 15,000 clones, 91% of which are singletons. Sequenced here: CD4+ or CD8+ T cells sorted from blood, sampled in a trial of the OX40 agonist ivuxolimab. These TCRs come from an adult with an advanced solid tumor such as melanoma, head and neck, liver or kidney cancer.

The chain is built from TRBV7-8 and TRBJ1-5; D ambiguous. The germline V gene encodes CDR1 SGHVS and CDR2 FQNEAQ. The V gene lost 6 bases and the J gene lost 0 bases, with 9 bases spanning the gap. This CDR3 has 14 amino acids. The CDR3 reads CASSIDYSNQPQHF. Here the CDR3 DNA reads TGTGCCAGCAGTATTGATTATAGCAATCAGCCCCAGCATTTT.

This chain uses TRBV12-2 with TRBJ1-5. TRBV12-2 is classified as a pseudogene. The length of the CDR3 is 18 residues. CDR3 residues: CASRLEPGRGLRNQPQHF. As DNA, the CDR3 is TGTGCAAGTCGCTTAGAACCAGGCCGCGGACTAAGAAATCAGCCCCAGCATTTT.

This rearrangement joins TRBV6-5 to TRBJ2-1; TRBD1 matches 8 bases. The V and J ends lost 6 bases and 7 bases, in that order; junction bases with no gene match: 8. The CDR3 extends over 14 amino acids. Germline CDR1 is MNHEY and CDR2 is SVGAGI. The CDR3 reads CASSPGQGSNEQFF. For the CDR3, the DNA is TGTGCCAGCAGCCCAGGACAGGGATCGAATGAGCAGTTCTTC.

V and J are TRBV7-8 and TRBJ2-6, with no clear D. CDR1 SGHVS and CDR2 FQNEAQ come from the germline V gene. The CDR3 sequence is 15 residues long. V was shortened by 0 bases and J by 4 bases, with 7 bases between the two germline ends. Here the CDR3 DNA reads TGTGCCAGCAGCTTAGCAGGGCTCGGGGCCAACGTCCTGACTTTC. It yields the protein CASSLAGLGANVLTF.

This clone was counted once. The chain combines TRBV19 with TRBJ2-1; 9 positions match TRBD2. This CDR3 region has 16 residues. The V gene's germline CDR1 is LNHDA and CDR2 SQIVND (reference sequence). V was pared by 8 bases and J by 6 bases, with 14 bases of the junction left unmatched. The CDR3 bases are TGTGCCAGTCTCCCCTCTAGCGGGGCATCTCTCAATGAGCAGTTCTTC. Protein product: CASLPSSGASLNEQFF.

The chain couples TRBV28 to TRBJ1-4; no definite D call. This CDR3 has 15 amino acids. The V gene's germline CDR1 is MDHEN and CDR2 SYDVKM. The V and J ends lost 5 bases and 3 bases respectively, with 13 bases between them. This chain's CDR3 is CASSHRGDPNEKLFF. CDR3 bases: TGTGCCAGCAGTCACCGCGGCGACCCTAATGAAAAACTGTTTTTT. The entire variable domain, with the rest obtained from reference TRBV28 and TRBJ1-4, is as follows: DVKVTQSSRYLVKRTGEKVFLECVQDMDHENMFWYRQDPGLGLRLIYFSYDVKMKEKGDIPEGYSVSREKKERFSLILESASTNQTSMYLCASSHRGDPNEKLFFGSGTQLSVL.

V gene TRBV5-6 combines with J gene TRBJ2-1, with no clear D. Germline V gives CDR1 SGHDT, CDR2 YYEEEE. The CDR3 runs 13 residues. Trimming pared 1 base from V and 8 bases from J, leaving 10 bases between. The CDR3 nucleotides read TGTGCCAGCAGCTTGTTACCTGGGCATGAGCAGTTCTTC. It translates to CASSLLPGHEQFF.

The V gene is TRBV28, the J gene TRBJ2-3; 8 positions agree with TRBD2. CDR1 is MDHEN and CDR2 is SYDVKM in the germline V gene. The CDR3 has 15 residues. Trimming took 5 bases from V and 5 from J; bases not matched to a gene: 9. Here the CDR3 DNA reads TGTGCCAGCAGTCTCGGGACTAGACGGCGAGATACGCAGTATTTT. It specifies CASSLGTRRRDTQYF. The variable domain in full, with the rest retrieved from reference TRBV28 and TRBJ2-3, is DVKVTQSSRYLVKRTGEKVFLECVQDMDHENMFWYRQDPGLGLRLIYFSYDVKMKEKGDIPEGYSVSREKKERFSLILESASTNQTSMYLCASSLGTRRRDTQYFGPGTRLTVL.

The rearrangement links TRBV6-5 to TRBJ2-7; TRBD2 might be the D (6 bases). V lost 6 bases to trimming and J lost 3 bases, with 15 bases between them. This CDR3 region has 14 residues. The germline V gene has CDR1 MNHEY and CDR2 SVGAGI. The CDR3 nucleotides are TGTGCCAGCAGGCAAGACGGAGGGATCTACGAGCAGTACTTC. Encoded protein: CASRQDGGIYEQYF.

V usage is TRBV15 and J usage is TRBJ2-1, with TRBD2 identical over 7 bases. Germline CDR1 and CDR2: LNHNV and YYDKDF (reference sequence). Unmatched junction bases numbered 14, after V lost 0 bases and J lost 3 bases. This CDR3 spans 19 amino acids. The chain's CDR3 is CATSRDSHWSSGFYNEQFF. The CDR3 DNA reads TGTGCCACCAGCAGAGATAGTCATTGGTCTAGCGGATTCTACAATGAGCAGTTCTTC. The full variable domain, with the rest looked up from reference TRBV15 and TRBJ2-1, is DAMVIQNPRYQVTQFGKPVTLSCSQTLNHNVMYWYQQKSSQAPKLLFHYYDKDFNNEADTPDNFQSRRPNTSFCFLDIRSPGLGDTAMYLCATSRDSHWSSGFYNEQFFGPGTRLTVL.

This clone came up once. J is TRBJ2-5 and V is TRBV9; no definite D call. This CDR3 spans 14 amino acids. CDR1 and CDR2 from the germline V gene are SGDLS and YYNGEE. V was pared by 4 bases and J by 1 base, with 11 bases between. CDR3 sequence: CASSTSGSQETQYF. The CDR3 DNA reads TGTGCCAGCAGCACCAGTGGATCCCAAGAGACCCAGTACTTC.